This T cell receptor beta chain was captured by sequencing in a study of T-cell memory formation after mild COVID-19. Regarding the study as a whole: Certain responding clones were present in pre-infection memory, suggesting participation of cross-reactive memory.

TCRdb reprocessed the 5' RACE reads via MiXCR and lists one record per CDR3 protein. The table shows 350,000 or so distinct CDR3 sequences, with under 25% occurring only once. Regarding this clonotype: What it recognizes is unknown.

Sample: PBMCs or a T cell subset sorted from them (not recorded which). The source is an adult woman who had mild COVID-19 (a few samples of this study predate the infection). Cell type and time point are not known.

CDR3 loop: CATSRAIGTALSKNIQYF. The CDR3 region has the DNA TGTGCCACCAGCAGAGCTATTGGGACAGCCCTGTCCAAAAACATTCAGTACTTC. The chain couples TRBV15 to TRBJ2-4; 7 bases align to TRBD1. V shed 1 base, J shed 2 bases, and the junction held 11 bases outside the gene matches. Looked up from germline, CDR1 is LNHNV and CDR2 is YYDKDF (reference sequence). CDR3 length: 18 residues.